What follows are 29 T cell receptor beta chains derived from one specimen sequenced in a study of blood T cell repertoires in COVID-19. Assay used: immunoSEQ multiplex PCR; TCRdb lists only in-frame clones, some missing. The sample shows approximately 250,000 clones, almost 85% of them seen only once. Sequencing was done on a sample of peripheral blood. The origin of the receptors is a man aged 50 or older with COVID-19, enrolled during active disease.

The chain uses TRBV7-2 and TRBJ2-7, with TRBD2 as a possible D gene (7 bases). V was cut by 2 bases and J by 7 bases, with 12 bases left in between. The CDR3 runs 13 residues. The V gene's germline CDR1 is SGHTA and CDR2 FQGNSA. The CDR3 bases are TGTGCCAGCAGCTTAACGGGGGGCTTAGAGCAGTACTTC. As protein: CASSLTGGLEQYF.

This chain uses TRBV2 with TRBJ2-2; possibly TRBD2 for D (5 bases). This CDR3 has 14 residues. V was clipped by 6 bases and J by 3 bases, with 11 bases between them. CDR1 is SNHLY and CDR2 is FYNNEI in the germline V gene. In DNA, the CDR3 is TGTGCCAGCAGAACAACGGGGTACACCGGGGAGCTGTTTTTT. Its translation: CASRTTGYTGELFF.

The chain has TRBV7-9 and TRBJ2-2; possibly TRBD1 for D (6 bases). Trimming stripped 7 bases from V and 6 bases from J, with 21 bases between. This CDR3 has 16 amino acids. Germline V CDR1 and CDR2: SEHNR, FQNEAQ (reference sequence). CDR3 amino acids: CASTTTGTWVPGELFF. The CDR3 DNA is TGTGCCAGCACAACGACCGGGACATGGGTTCCCGGGGAGCTGTTTTTT.

The chain recombines TRBV19 with TRBJ1-2, with 10 bases lining up with TRBD1. This CDR3 has 13 amino acids. Germline CDR1 reads LNHDA; CDR2 reads SQIVND (reference sequence). With V trimmed by 5 bases and J by 11 bases, 8 bases remained unmatched. The CDR3 region has the DNA TGTGCCAGTAGTTCGACGGGACAGGGGAGGTACACCTTC. This gives the protein CASSSTGQGRYTF.

This chain uses TRBV18 with TRBJ1-2; D is ambiguous. CDR3 length: 13 residues. The V gene's germline CDR1 is KGHSH and CDR2 LQKENI. The ends were cut back, 6 bases at V and 3 bases at J, with 11 bases in the middle. The DNA for the CDR3 is TGTGCCAGCTCGGCCGGGAGCGACTATGGCTACACCTTC. Residues: CASSAGSDYGYTF. The full variable domain, its missing parts supplied by reference TRBV18 and TRBJ1-2, is NAGVMQNPRHLVRRRGQEARLRCSPMKGHSHVYWYRQLPEEGLKFMVYLQKENIIDESGMPKERFSAEFPKEGPSILRIQQVVRGDSAAYFCASSAGSDYGYTFGSGTRLTVV.

This chain joins TRBV12-5 and TRBJ1-1; D ambiguous. With 0 bases removed from V and 8 bases from J, the gap between germline ends came to 10 bases. This CDR3 has 13 residues. From germline, CDR1 is LGHNT and CDR2 FRNRAP. CDR3 residues: CASGLVGVKEAFF. The CDR3 region has the DNA TGTGCTAGTGGTTTGGTGGGCGTAAAAGAAGCTTTCTTT.

The rearrangement links TRBV18 to TRBJ1-5; 8 bases line up with TRBD1. The trim removed 4 bases at V and 7 bases at J, leaving 3 bases unmatched. Germline loops: CDR1 KGHSH, CDR2 LQKENI. The CDR3 runs 13 residues. The CDR3 coding sequence is TGTGCCAGCTCACGGACAGGGCAACAGCCCCAGCATTTT. Amino acids: CASSRTGQQPQHF.

Comments on this clone: Other nucleotide sequences in the sample specify the same CDR3. The chain links TRBV5-1 to TRBJ1-2; 8 bases are a match to TRBD1. This CDR3 has 14 residues. Germline V gene sequence: CDR1 SGHRS, CDR2 YFSETQ. Germline trimming cut 2 bases from V and 4 bases from J; bases unmatched to any gene: 4. The CDR3 protein is CASSLGQGSYGYTF. The CDR3 region has the DNA TGCGCCAGCAGCTTAGGACAGGGAAGCTATGGCTACACCTTC.

The V gene is TRBV27, the J gene TRBJ2-5; 8 nucleotides agree with TRBD2. The germline gives CDR1 MNHEY, CDR2 SMNVEV (reference sequence). This CDR3 contains 13 residues. J gave up 5 bases and V 3 bases, and 2 bases lay outside the gene matches. As DNA, the CDR3 is TGTGCCAGCAGTTTTTCGGGAGGGGAGACCCAGTACTTC. Translation: CASSFSGGETQYF.

The CDR3 DNA reads as TGTGCCAGTAGTATAGATTTTGGGGGACTGAGCAATCAGCCCCAGCATTTT. Protein: CASSIDFGGLSNQPQHF. The chain couples TRBV19 to TRBJ1-5; TRBD1 is a possible D gene (5 bases). The CDR3 totals 17 residues. The germline V and J ends were trimmed by 0 bases and 1 base, with 13 bases remaining between them. Per germline, CDR1 LNHDA and CDR2 SQIVND (reference sequence).

This chain joins TRBV10-3 and TRBJ2-5, with 8 nucleotides matching TRBD2. Germline V gives CDR1 ENHRY, CDR2 SYGVKD. The CDR3 spans 14 residues. The ends lost 10 bases at V and 5 bases at J; junction bases unmatched: 12. In DNA, the CDR3 is TGTGCCACCTCAACGGGGGGGCCTGTCGAGACCCAGTACTTC. Translated, it gives CATSTGGPVETQYF.

In this sample, this clone turned up once. V is TRBV29-1 and J is TRBJ1-1, with unresolved D. This CDR3 is 10 amino acids long. The germline CDR1 and CDR2 sequences are SQVTM and ANQGSEA. The V end lost 7 bases, the J end lost 5 bases, and 8 bases lay between the germline ends. The CDR3 protein is CSGLQTEAFF. CDR3 DNA sequence: TGCAGCGGCCTGCAGACTGAAGCTTTCTTT. Together with reference TRBV29-1 and TRBJ1-1, the CDR3 gives the full variable domain: SAVISQKPSRDICQRGTSLTIQCQVDSQVTMMFWYRQQPGQSLTLIATANQGSEATYESGFVIDKFPISRPNLTFSTLTVSNMSPEDSSIYLCSGLQTEAFFGQGTRLTVV.

The chain combines TRBV4-2 with TRBJ2-5, with 10 bases aligning to TRBD2. Trimming took 3 bases from V and 1 from J; bases not matched to a gene: 11. There are 18 residues in the CDR3. Per the germline V gene, CDR1 is LGHNA and CDR2 is YNFKEQ. CDR3 amino acids: CASSQAKHSGGLQETQYF. CDR3 coding DNA: TGTGCCAGCAGCCAGGCTAAACATAGCGGGGGGCTCCAAGAGACCCAGTACTTC.

V gene TRBV28 combines with J gene TRBJ2-7, with 10 bases fitting TRBD2. Germline V CDR1 and CDR2: MDHEN, SYDVKM. J lost 4 bases, V lost 6 bases, and 6 bases had no gene match. This CDR3 has 14 residues. In DNA, the CDR3 is TGTGCCAGCAGACCAAGCGGGGGGGATTACGAGCAGTACTTC. Its translation is CASRPSGGDYEQYF.

This clone was recorded only once. The genes are TRBV19 and TRBJ2-7, with TRBD1 matching over 9 bases. The CDR3 has 14 residues. The J segment lost 4 bases and the V segment lost 4 bases, leaving 5 bases of the junction unmatched. Germline V lookup: CDR1 LNHDA, CDR2 SQIVND (reference sequence). The CDR3 region has the DNA TGTGCCAGTAGTACACGGGACAGGGTATACGAGCAGTACTTC. Translated, it gives CASSTRDRVYEQYF.

The chain uses TRBV5-4 and TRBJ1-3; the D gene is possibly TRBD1 (5 bases). V lost 4 bases and J lost 0, with 11 bases in between. CDR3 size: 15 residues. The germline CDR1 and CDR2 sequences are SGHNT and YYREEE (reference sequence). The CDR3 DNA is TGTGCCAGCAGCGCCGGGGGGGGCTCTGGAAACACCATATATTTT. Translation: CASSAGGGSGNTIYF.

The chain recombines TRBV30 with TRBJ1-5; tentatively, D is TRBD1 (6 bases). The germline gives CDR1 GTSNPN, CDR2 SVGIG (reference sequence). The CDR3 consists of 16 residues. Trimming removed 2 bases from V and 7 bases from J, with 21 bases in between. The CDR3 is CAWSSSSGRGFQPQHF. The CDR3 nucleotides are TGTGCCTGGAGTTCTTCTTCCGGCAGGGGATTCCAGCCCCAGCATTTT.

The genes are TRBV5-4 and TRBJ2-5; D possibly corresponds to TRBD2 (6 bases). With 4 bases removed from V and 5 bases from J, the gap between germline ends came to 15 bases. This CDR3 contains 14 residues. The germline V gene encodes CDR1 SGHNT and CDR2 YYREEE (reference sequence). Here the CDR3 DNA reads TGTGCCAGCAGCACGGGACGGGAGCTGGAGACCCAGTACTTC. This codes for CASSTGRELETQYF.

The chain employs TRBV6-2 or TRBV6-3 and TRBJ1-2, with TRBD1 matching 11 bases. CDR1 is MNHEY and CDR2 is SVGEGT in the germline V gene. CDR3 length: 15 amino acids. The V and J ends lost 5 bases and 8 bases, in that order; junction bases with no gene match: 10. CDR3 coding DNA: TGTGCCAGCAGTGAGCCGGGGACAGGGGGTGACGGCTACACCTTC. Translating gives CASSEPGTGGDGYTF.

In this sample, this clone turned up once. The gene calls are TRBV15 and TRBJ2-1; 10 bases fit TRBD2. This CDR3 has 15 residues. Losses at the gene ends were 7 bases for V and 4 bases for J; bases not matched to a gene: 7. CDR1 and CDR2 from the germline V gene are LNHNV and YYDKDF (reference sequence). CDR3 DNA: TGTGCCACCATCCAATTAGCGGGGGGTTACAATGAGCAGTTCTTC. As protein: CATIQLAGGYNEQFF.

The J gene is TRBJ2-2, the V gene TRBV5-5, with unresolved D. Trimming pared 0 bases from V and 1 base from J, leaving 7 bases between. This CDR3 comprises 15 residues. Per the germline V gene, CDR1 is SGHKS and CDR2 is YYEKEE (reference sequence). CDR3: CASSLVPGNTGELFF. The CDR3 nucleotides are TGTGCCAGCAGCTTGGTGCCGGGGAACACCGGGGAGCTGTTTTTT.

The chain couples TRBV7-3 to TRBJ2-5; 7 bases line up with TRBD2. The CDR3 consists of 14 residues. V lost 1 base to trimming and J lost 7 bases; unmatched junction nucleotides: 6. Germline CDR1 SGHTA, CDR2 FQGTGA. The CDR3 loop reads CASSLMAGEGTQYF. CDR3 sequence (DNA): TGTGCCAGCAGCTTAATGGCGGGGGAGGGGACCCAGTACTTC.

The CDR3 DNA reads as TGCGCCAGCAGCTTGGGGACAGGACCGACCTACAATGAGCAGTTCTTC. It yields the protein CASSLGTGPTYNEQFF. The chain joins TRBV5-1 to TRBJ2-1; TRBD1 matches at 7 bases. The junction had 5 bases not matched to a gene; V was cut back by 0 bases and J by 2 bases. Germline V lookup: CDR1 SGHRS, CDR2 YFSETQ. This CDR3 spans 16 amino acids.

The chain combines TRBV2 with TRBJ2-7; TRBD1 matches 7 bases. The V gene end was trimmed by 6 bases and the J gene end by 3 bases; junction bases not matched to a gene: 8. The CDR3 spans 14 residues. CDR1 SNHLY and CDR2 FYNNEI come from the germline V gene. The CDR3 DNA reads as TGTGCCAGCAGAAGGGACAGAGAAATCTACGAGCAGTACTTC. Amino acid sequence: CASRRDREIYEQYF.

This sequence joins TRBV5-1 and TRBJ2-3; D may be TRBD2 (5 bases). Germline CDR1 and CDR2: SGHRS and YFSETQ. V dropped 4 bases and J dropped 2 bases, with 17 bases sitting between them. The CDR3 loop spans 16 amino acids. Written as DNA, the CDR3 is TGCGCCAGCAGCCCGTTGGACTTGAGAAACACAGATACGCAGTATTTT. Its translation is CASSPLDLRNTDTQYF.

The chain links TRBV2 to TRBJ2-3, with 7 bases fitting TRBD2. The CDR3 runs to 13 residues. The J segment lost 1 base and the V segment lost 10 bases, leaving 5 bases of the junction unmatched. Germline V CDR1 and CDR2: SNHLY, FYNNEI. CDR3 loop: CAKRDYRTDTQYF. The CDR3, as DNA: TGTGCCAAGAGGGACTATCGCACAGATACGCAGTATTTT.

The chain joins TRBV28 to TRBJ1-1; D is uncertain. Trimming shortened V by 1 base and J by 7 bases, and 10 bases separated the two germline ends. CDR3 length: 13 residues. Per germline, CDR1 MDHEN and CDR2 SYDVKM. CDR3: CASSLSGRIEAFF. CDR3 nucleotides: TGTGCCAGCAGTTTATCCGGGAGGATTGAAGCTTTCTTT.

This CDR3 reads CASSLNRAANYGYTF. The CDR3 DNA reads TGCGCCAGCAGCTTGAACAGGGCCGCTAACTATGGCTACACCTTC. V usage is TRBV5-1 and J usage is TRBJ1-2, with D possibly TRBD1 on 6 matching bases. Trimming shortened V by 1 base and J by 0 bases, and 10 bases separated the two germline ends. The CDR3 contains 15 residues. Germline values: CDR1 SGHRS, CDR2 YFSETQ.

This chain links TRBV5-1 with TRBJ2-7, with 12 positions matching TRBD2. Germline-derived CDR1 and CDR2 are SGHRS and YFSETQ. This CDR3 region has 15 residues. The junction had 4 bases not matched to a gene; V was cut back by 5 bases and J by 1 base. CDR3 coding DNA: TGCGCCAGCAGTTCAGGACTAGCGGGGTCCTACGAGCAGTACTTC. It translates to CASSSGLAGSYEQYF.